These 5 T cell receptor beta chains originate from one sample sequenced in a study of vaccination effects on CD4 cells after COVID-19. With the ViraFEST assay, the study expanded antigen-specific CD4+ T cells using viral peptide pools, then sequenced them. Culture proceeded for roughly ten days, and CD4+ T cells were then isolated. Vaccine recipients lacked prior SARS-CoV-2 infection and had negative nucleocapsid antibodies. Measured with immunoSEQ multiplex PCR; TCRdb has only the in-frame clones, and not every one. This table has 30,000 to 45,000 clones, approximately 70% appearing once. Antigens for these TCRs are unknown. Specimen: CD4+ T cells from PBMCs cultured with SARS-CoV-2 spike peptides, collected before COVID-19 vaccination. The receptors were sampled from a human donor who received a COVID-19 vaccine.

V gene TRBV27 combines with J gene TRBJ1-5; D not certain. The length of the CDR3 is 16 residues. Deletions cut 1 base from V and 7 bases from J, with 17 bases between. Germline loops: CDR1 MNHEY, CDR2 SMNVEV (reference sequence). CDR3 residues: CASSLFPSSLGQPQHF. DNA of the CDR3: TGTGCCAGCAGTTTATTCCCCTCCTCGCTTGGACAGCCCCAGCATTTT.

Only one count was recorded for this clone. This sequence joins TRBV7-2 and TRBJ1-3, with D possibly TRBD1 on 5 matching bases. V lost 5 bases and J lost 7, with 15 bases in between. CDR1 and CDR2 from the germline V gene are SGHTA and FQGNSA. The CDR3 contains 14 residues. CDR3 residues: CASSLRGGDNTIYF. As DNA, the CDR3 is TGTGCCAGCAGCCTCCGGGGAGGGGATAACACCATATATTTT. Full variable domain (outside the CDR3, taken from reference TRBV7-2 and TRBJ1-3): GAGVSQSPSNKVTEKGKDVELRCDPISGHTALYWYRQSLGQGLEFLIYFQGNSAPDKSGLPSDRFSAERTGGSVSTLTIQRTQQEDSAVYLCASSLRGGDNTIYFGEGSWLTVV.

The chain couples TRBV7-2 to TRBJ1-2, with D hard to call. Deletions cut 5 bases from V and 5 bases from J, with 12 bases between. CDR3 length equals 13 residues. Germline assignment: CDR1 SGHTA and CDR2 FQGNSA. The CDR3 coding sequence is TGTGCCAGCAGCGACTGGACGGTGTATGGCTACACCTTC. Amino acid sequence: CASSDWTVYGYTF.

This chain joins TRBV28 and TRBJ2-3; TRBD2 matches at 7 bases. Germline V gene sequence: CDR1 MDHEN, CDR2 SYDVKM. The CDR3 is made up of 18 amino acids. Trimming at V came to 5 bases and at J to 0 bases, leaving 14 bases not matched to a gene. Here the CDR3 reads CASSSIAGTSTSTDTQYF. CDR3 bases: TGTGCCAGCAGTAGCATAGCGGGTACGTCTACTAGCACAGATACGCAGTATTTT.

The rearrangement uses TRBV6-5 and TRBJ2-7, with D perhaps being TRBD1 or TRBD2 (7 bases each). V was pared by 0 bases and J by 3 bases, with 12 bases between. CDR1 and CDR2 from the germline V gene are MNHEY and SVGAGI. The CDR3 totals 15 residues. Written as DNA, the CDR3 is TGTGCCAGCAGTTACTCCGGCAGGGGGGGCTACGAGCAGTACTTC. It specifies CASSYSGRGGYEQYF.